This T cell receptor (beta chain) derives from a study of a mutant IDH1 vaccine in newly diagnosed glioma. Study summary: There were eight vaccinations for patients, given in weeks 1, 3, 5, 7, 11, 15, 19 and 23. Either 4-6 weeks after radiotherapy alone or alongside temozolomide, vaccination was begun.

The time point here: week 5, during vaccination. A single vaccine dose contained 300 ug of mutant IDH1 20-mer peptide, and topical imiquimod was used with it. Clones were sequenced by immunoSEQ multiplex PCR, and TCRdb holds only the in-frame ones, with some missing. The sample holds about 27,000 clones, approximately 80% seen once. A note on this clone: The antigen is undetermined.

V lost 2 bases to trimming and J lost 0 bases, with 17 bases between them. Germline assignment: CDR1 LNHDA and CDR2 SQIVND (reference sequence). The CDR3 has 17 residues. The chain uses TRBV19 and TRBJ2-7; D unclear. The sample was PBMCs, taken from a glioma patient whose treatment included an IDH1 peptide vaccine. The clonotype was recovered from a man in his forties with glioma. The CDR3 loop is CASSIISQVGYSYEQYF. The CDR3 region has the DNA TGTGCCAGTAGTATAATCTCCCAAGTAGGCTACTCCTACGAGCAGTACTTC. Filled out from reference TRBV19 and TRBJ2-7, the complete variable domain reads DGGITQSPKYLFRKEGQNVTLSCEQNLNHDAMYWYRQDPGQGLRLIYYSQIVNDFQKGDIAEGYSVSREKKESFPLTVTSAQKNPTAFYLCASSIISQVGYSYEQYFGPGTRLTVT.